Described below is a single T cell receptor beta chain sequence and its context. Donors of Cohort 3 who recovered were those that had two negative PCRs, clearance, or symptom resolution. This table comes from immunoSEQ multiplex PCR, and its TCRdb copy is limited to in-frame clones, with some not included. The table shows some 530,000 clones, with 80% to 90% occurring only once. This CDR3 is 16 amino acids long. The germline V and J ends were trimmed by 0 bases and 0 bases, with 12 bases remaining between them. Per the germline V gene, CDR1 is SGHRS and CDR2 is YFSETQ. This entry is derived from a study of blood T cell repertoires in COVID-19.

This receptor was identified in a woman aged 60-75 years who had recovered from COVID-19. J is TRBJ1-1 and V is TRBV5-1, with D perhaps matching TRBD1 (6 bases). Sequencing was performed on PBMCs or T cells enriched from blood (not recorded which). The CDR3 reads CASSLGQVSMNTEAFF. In DNA, the CDR3 is TGCGCCAGCAGCTTGGGACAGGTCTCGATGAACACTGAAGCTTTCTTT. The variable domain in full, completed from reference TRBV5-1 and TRBJ1-1, reads KAGVTQTPRYLIKTRGQQVTLSCSPISGHRSVSWYQQTPGQGLQFLFEYFSETQRNKGNFPGRFSGRQFSNSRSEMNVSTLELGDSALYLCASSLGQVSMNTEAFFGQGTRLTVV.